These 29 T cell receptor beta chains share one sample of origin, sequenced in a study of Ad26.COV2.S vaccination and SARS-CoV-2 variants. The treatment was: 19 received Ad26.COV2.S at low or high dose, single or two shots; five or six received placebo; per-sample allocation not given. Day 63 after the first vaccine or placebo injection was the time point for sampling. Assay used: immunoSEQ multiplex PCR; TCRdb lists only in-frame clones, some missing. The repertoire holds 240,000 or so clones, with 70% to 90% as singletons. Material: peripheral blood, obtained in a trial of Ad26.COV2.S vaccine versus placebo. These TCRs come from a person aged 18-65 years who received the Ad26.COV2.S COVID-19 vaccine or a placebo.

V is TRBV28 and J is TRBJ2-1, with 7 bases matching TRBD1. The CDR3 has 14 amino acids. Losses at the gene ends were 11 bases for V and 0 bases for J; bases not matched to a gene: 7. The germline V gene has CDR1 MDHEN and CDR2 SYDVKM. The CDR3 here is CAGRGGGSYNEQFF. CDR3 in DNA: TGTGCCGGTAGAGGGGGCGGCTCCTACAATGAGCAGTTCTTC.

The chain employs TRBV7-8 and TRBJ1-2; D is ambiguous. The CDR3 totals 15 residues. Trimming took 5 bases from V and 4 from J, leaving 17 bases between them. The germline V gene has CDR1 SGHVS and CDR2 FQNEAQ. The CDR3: CASSLVEGGGYGYTF. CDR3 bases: TGTGCCAGCAGCCTAGTGGAGGGCGGTGGCTATGGCTACACCTTC.

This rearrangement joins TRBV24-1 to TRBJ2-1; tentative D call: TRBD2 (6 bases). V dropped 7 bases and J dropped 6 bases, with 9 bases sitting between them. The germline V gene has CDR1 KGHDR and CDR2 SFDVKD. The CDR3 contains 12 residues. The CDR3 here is CATSGDFNEQFF. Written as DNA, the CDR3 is TGTGCCACCAGCGGGGACTTCAATGAGCAGTTCTTC.

The CDR3 here is CAWRGSHYGYTF. CDR3 bases: TGTGCCTGGAGGGGCAGCCACTATGGCTACACCTTC. This chain links TRBV30 with TRBJ1-2; D gene ambiguous. CDR1 is GTSNPN and CDR2 is SVGIG in the germline V gene (reference sequence). V lost 3 bases and J lost 3, with 8 bases in between. The CDR3 is 12 amino acids.

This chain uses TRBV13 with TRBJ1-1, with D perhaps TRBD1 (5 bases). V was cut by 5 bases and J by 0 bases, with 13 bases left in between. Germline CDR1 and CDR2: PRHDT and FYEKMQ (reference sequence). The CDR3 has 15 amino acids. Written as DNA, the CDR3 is TGTGCCAGCAGCGACAAGGGACGGTTGAACACTGAAGCTTTCTTT. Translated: CASSDKGRLNTEAFF.

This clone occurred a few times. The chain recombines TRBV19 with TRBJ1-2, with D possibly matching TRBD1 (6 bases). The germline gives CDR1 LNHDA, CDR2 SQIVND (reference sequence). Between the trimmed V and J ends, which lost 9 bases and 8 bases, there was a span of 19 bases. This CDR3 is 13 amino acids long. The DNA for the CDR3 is TGTGCCAGCTCCCCAGGACAGAGTGGAGGCTACACCTTC. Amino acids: CASSPGQSGGYTF.

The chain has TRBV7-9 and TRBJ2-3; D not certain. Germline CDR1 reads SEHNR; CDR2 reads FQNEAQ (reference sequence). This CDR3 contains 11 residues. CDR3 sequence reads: CGQKIADTQYF. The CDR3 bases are TGTGGGCAGAAGATCGCAGATACGCAGTATTTT.

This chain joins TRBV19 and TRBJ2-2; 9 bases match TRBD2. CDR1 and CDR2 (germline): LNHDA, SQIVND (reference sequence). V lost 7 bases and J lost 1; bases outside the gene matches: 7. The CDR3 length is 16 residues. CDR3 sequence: CASISGRTKNTGELFF. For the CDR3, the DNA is TGTGCCAGTATAAGCGGGAGGACTAAGAACACCGGGGAGCTGTTTTTT.

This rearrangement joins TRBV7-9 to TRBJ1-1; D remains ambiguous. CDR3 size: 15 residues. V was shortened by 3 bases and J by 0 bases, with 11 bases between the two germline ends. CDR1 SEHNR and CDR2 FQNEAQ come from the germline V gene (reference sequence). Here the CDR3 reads CASSLTGSMNTEAFF. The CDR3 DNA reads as TGTGCCAGCAGCTTGACGGGGTCCATGAACACTGAAGCTTTCTTT.

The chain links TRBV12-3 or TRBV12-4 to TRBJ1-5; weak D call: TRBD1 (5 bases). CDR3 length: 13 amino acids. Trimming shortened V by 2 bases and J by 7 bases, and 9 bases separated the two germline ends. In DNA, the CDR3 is TGTGCCAGCAGTTTACGGGGGAGGCAGCCCCAGCATTTT. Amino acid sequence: CASSLRGRQPQHF.

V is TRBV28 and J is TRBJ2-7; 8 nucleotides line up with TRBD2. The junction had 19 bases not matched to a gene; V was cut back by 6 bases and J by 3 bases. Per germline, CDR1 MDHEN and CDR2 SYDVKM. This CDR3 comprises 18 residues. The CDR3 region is CASSEVYRKRELVYEQYF. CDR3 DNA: TGTGCCAGCAGCGAGGTTTACAGGAAGCGGGAGTTGGTCTACGAGCAGTACTTC.

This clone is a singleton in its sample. The chain's CDR3 is CSASPTSGRDYNEQFF. The DNA of the CDR3 is TGCAGTGCTAGTCCCACTAGCGGGAGAGACTACAATGAGCAGTTCTTC. The chain links TRBV20-1 to TRBJ2-1; 11 nucleotides align to TRBD2. Trimming removed 3 bases from V and 3 bases from J; junction bases left unmatched: 7. This CDR3 contains 16 residues. Germline V gene sequence: CDR1 DFQATT, CDR2 SNEGSKA (reference sequence).

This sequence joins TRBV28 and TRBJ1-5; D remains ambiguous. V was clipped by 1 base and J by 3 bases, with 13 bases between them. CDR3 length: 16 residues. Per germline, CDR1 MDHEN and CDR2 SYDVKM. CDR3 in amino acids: CASSLLTGIYNQPQHF. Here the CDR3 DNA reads TGTGCCAGCAGTTTATTGACCGGAATATACAATCAGCCCCAGCATTTT.

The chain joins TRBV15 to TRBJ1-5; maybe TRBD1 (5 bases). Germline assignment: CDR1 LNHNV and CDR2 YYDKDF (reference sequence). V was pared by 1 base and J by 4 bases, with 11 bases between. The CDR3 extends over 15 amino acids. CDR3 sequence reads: CATSRAGSGNQPQHF. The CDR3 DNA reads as TGTGCCACCAGCAGAGCAGGGTCCGGGAATCAGCCCCAGCATTTT.

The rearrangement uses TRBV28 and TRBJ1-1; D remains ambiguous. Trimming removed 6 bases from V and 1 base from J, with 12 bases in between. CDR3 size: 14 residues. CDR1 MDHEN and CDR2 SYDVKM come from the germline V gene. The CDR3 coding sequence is TGTGCCAGCAGATTAGGGCAGTCGAACACTGAAGCTTTCTTT. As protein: CASRLGQSNTEAFF.

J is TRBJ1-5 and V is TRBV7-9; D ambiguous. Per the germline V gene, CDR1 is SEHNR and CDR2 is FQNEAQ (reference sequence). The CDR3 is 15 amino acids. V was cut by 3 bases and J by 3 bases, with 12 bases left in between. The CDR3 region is CASSLADNFNQPQHF. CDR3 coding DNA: TGTGCCAGCAGCTTGGCCGACAATTTCAATCAGCCCCAGCATTTT.

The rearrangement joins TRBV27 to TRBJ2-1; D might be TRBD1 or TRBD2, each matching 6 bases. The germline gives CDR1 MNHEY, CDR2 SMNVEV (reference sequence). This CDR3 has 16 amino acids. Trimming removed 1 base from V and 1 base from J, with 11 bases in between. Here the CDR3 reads CASSLFRGRSYNEQFF. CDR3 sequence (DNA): TGTGCCAGCAGTTTATTTCGGGGGCGATCCTACAATGAGCAGTTCTTC.

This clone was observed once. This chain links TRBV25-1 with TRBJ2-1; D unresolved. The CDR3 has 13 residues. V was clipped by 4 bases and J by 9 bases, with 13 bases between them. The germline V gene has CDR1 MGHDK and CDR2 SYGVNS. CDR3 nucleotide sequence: TGTGCCAGCAGTGGGGTGCTCCGCACTGAGCAGTTCTTC. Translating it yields CASSGVLRTEQFF.

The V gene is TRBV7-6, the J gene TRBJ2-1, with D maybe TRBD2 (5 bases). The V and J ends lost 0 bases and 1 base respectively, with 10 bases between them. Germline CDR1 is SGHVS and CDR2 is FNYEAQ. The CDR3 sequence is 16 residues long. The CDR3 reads CASSLAGGHSYNEQFF. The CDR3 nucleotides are TGTGCCAGCAGCTTAGCGGGCGGGCATTCCTACAATGAGCAGTTCTTC.

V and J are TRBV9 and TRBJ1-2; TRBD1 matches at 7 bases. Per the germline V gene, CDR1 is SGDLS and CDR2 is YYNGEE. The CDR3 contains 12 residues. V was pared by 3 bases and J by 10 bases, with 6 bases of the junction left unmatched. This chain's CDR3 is CASSGTGVPYTF. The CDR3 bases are TGTGCCAGCAGCGGAACAGGGGTGCCCTACACCTTC.

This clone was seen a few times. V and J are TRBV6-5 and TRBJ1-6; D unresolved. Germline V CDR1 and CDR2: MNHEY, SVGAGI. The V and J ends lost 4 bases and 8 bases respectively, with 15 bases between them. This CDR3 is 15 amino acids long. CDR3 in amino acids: CASSLDGVRDSPLHF. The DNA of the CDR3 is TGTGCCAGCAGTTTGGACGGTGTCAGAGATTCACCCCTCCACTTT.

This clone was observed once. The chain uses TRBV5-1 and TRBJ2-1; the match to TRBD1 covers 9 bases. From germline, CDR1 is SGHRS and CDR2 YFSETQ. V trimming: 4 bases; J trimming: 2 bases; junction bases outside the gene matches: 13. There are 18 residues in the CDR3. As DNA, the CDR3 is TGCGCCAGCAGCCCAGCGGGACAGGGAAGCCCTGCCTACAATGAGCAGTTCTTC. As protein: CASSPAGQGSPAYNEQFF.

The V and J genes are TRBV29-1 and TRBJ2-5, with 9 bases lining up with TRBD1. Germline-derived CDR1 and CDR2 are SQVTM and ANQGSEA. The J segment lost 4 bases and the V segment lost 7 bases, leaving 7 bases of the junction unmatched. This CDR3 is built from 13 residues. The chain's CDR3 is CSGVQGAVETQYF. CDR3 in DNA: TGCAGCGGGGTACAGGGGGCGGTAGAGACCCAGTACTTC. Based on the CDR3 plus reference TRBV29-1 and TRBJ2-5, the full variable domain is SAVISQKPSRDICQRGTSLTIQCQVDSQVTMMFWYRQQPGQSLTLIATANQGSEATYESGFVIDKFPISRPNLTFSTLTVSNMSPEDSSIYLCSGVQGAVETQYFGPGTRLLVL.

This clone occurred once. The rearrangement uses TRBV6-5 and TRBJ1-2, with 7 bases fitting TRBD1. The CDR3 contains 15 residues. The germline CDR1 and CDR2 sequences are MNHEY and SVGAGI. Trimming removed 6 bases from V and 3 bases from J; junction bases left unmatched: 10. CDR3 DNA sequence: TGTGCCAGCAGAGAGGGACAGCTATTTGACTATGGCTACACCTTC. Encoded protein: CASREGQLFDYGYTF.

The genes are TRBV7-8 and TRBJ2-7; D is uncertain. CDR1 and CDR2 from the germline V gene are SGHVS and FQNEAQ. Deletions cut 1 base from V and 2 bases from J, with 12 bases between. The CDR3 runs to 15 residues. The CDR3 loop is CASSLVLGAAYEQYF. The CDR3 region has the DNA TGTGCCAGCAGCTTAGTATTGGGTGCCGCCTACGAGCAGTACTTC.

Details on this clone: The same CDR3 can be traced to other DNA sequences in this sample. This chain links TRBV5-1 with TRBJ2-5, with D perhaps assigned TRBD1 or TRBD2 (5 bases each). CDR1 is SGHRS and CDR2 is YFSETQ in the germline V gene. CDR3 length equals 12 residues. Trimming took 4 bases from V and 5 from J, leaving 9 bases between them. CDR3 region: CASSRDGETQYF. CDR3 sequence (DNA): TGCGCCAGCAGCCGGGACGGGGAGACCCAGTACTTC.

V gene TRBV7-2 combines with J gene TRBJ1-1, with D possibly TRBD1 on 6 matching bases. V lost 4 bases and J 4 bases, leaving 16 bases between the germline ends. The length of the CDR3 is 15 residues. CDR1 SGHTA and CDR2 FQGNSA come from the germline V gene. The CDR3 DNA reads TGTGCCAGCAGCTACCACTCACAGGGACGCACTGAAGCTTTCTTT. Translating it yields CASSYHSQGRTEAFF. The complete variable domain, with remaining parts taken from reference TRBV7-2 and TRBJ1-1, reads GAGVSQSPSNKVTEKGKDVELRCDPISGHTALYWYRQSLGQGLEFLIYFQGNSAPDKSGLPSDRFSAERTGGSVSTLTIQRTQQEDSAVYLCASSYHSQGRTEAFFGQGTRLTVV.

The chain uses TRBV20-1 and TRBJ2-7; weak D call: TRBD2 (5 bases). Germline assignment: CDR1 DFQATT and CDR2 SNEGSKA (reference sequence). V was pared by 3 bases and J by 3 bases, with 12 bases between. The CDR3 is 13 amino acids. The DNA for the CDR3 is TGCAGTGCTAGTTATGAGGGTTTCTACGAGCAGTACTTC. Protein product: CSASYEGFYEQYF.

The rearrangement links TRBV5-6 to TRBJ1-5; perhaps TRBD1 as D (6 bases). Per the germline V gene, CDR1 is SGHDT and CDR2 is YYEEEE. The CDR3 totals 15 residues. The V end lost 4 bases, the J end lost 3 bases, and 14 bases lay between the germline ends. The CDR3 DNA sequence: TGTGCCAGCAGCCTCGGAGGGGGGATCAATCAGCCCCAGCATTTT. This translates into CASSLGGGINQPQHF. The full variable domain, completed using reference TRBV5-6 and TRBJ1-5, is DAGVTQSPTHLIKTRGQQVTLRCSPKSGHDTVSWYQQALGQGPQFIFQYYEEEERQRGNFPDRFSGHQFPNYSSELNVNALLLGDSALYLCASSLGGGINQPQHFGDGTRLSIL.